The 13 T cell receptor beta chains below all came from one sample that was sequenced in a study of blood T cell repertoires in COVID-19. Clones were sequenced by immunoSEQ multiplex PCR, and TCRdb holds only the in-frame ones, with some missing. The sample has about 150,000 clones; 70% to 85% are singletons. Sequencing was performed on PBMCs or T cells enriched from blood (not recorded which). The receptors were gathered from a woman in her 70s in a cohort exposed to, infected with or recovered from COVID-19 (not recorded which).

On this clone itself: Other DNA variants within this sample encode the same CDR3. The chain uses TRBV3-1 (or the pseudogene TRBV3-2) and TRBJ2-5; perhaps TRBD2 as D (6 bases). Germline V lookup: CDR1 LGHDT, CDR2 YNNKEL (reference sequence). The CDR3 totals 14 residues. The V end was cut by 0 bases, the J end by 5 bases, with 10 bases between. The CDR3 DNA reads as TGTGCCAGCAGCCAAGATTTGGCGGGGGAGACCCAGTACTTC. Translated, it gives CASSQDLAGETQYF.

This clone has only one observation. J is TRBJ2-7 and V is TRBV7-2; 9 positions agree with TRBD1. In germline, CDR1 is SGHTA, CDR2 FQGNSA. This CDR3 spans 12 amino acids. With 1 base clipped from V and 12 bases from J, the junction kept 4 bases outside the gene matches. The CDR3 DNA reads TGTGCCAGCAGCTTAGTAGGACAGGGGCCGTACTTC. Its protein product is CASSLVGQGPYF.

DNA of the CDR3: TGTGCCAGCAGCGACAGGGGCTCGGGTCAGCCCCAGCATTTT. Residues: CASSDRGSGQPQHF. The rearrangement joins TRBV28 to TRBJ1-5; TRBD1 agrees at 8 bases. J was trimmed by 6 bases and V by 6 bases; bases with no gene match: 7. The CDR3 covers 14 residues. Germline V gene lookup returns CDR1 MDHEN and CDR2 SYDVKM.

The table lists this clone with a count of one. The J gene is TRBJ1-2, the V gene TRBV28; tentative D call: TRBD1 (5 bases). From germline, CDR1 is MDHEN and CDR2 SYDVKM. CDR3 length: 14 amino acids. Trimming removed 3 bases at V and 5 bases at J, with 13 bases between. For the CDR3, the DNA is TGTGCCAGCAGTTTGATGCAGGGTCGATATGGCTACACCTTC. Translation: CASSLMQGRYGYTF.

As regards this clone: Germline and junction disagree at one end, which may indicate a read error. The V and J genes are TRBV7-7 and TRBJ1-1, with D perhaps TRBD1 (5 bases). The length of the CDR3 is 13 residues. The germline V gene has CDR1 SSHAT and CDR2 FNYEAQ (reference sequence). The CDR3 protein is CASSFRENTEAFF. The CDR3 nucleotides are TGTGCTAGCAGCTTCAGGGAGAACACTGAAGCTTTCTTT.

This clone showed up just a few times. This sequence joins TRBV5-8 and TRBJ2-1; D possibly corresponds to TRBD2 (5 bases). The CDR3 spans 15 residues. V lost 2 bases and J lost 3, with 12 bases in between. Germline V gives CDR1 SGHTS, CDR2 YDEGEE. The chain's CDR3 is CASSFDYMDYNEQFF. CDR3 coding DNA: TGTGCCAGCAGCTTTGACTATATGGACTACAATGAGCAGTTCTTC.

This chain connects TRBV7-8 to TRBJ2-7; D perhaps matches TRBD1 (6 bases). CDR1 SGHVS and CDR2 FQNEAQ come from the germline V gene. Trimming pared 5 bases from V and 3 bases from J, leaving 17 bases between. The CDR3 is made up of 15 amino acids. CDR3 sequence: CASSHLDRTHYEQYF. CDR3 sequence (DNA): TGTGCCAGCAGCCACCTCGACAGGACCCACTACGAGCAGTACTTC.

The CDR3 is CAITPGQAYTGELFF. The CDR3, as DNA: TGTGCCATCACCCCGGGACAGGCGTACACCGGGGAGCTGTTTTTT. The chain employs TRBV28 and TRBJ2-2, with TRBD1 matching 8 bases. The CDR3 length is 15 residues. V lost 10 bases to trimming and J lost 3 bases; unmatched junction nucleotides: 10. The V gene's germline CDR1 is MDHEN and CDR2 SYDVKM.

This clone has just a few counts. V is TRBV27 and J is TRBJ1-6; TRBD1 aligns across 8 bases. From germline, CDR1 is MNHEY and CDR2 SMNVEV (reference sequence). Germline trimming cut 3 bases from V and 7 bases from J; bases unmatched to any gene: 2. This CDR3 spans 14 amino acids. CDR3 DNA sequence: TGTGCCAGCAGTTTTGGGACAGGAAATTCACCCCTCCACTTT. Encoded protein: CASSFGTGNSPLHF.

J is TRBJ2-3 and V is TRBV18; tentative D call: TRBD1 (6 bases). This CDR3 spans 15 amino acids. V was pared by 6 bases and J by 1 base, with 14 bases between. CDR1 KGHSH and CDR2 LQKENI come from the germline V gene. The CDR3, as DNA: TGTGCCAGCTCTCGTACCGGGACACGCACAGATACGCAGTATTTT. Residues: CASSRTGTRTDTQYF.

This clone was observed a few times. The CDR3 here is CATAQRTGTHQPQHF. CDR3 DNA sequence: TGTGCCACTGCGCAAAGGACAGGGACGCATCAGCCCCAGCATTTT. V is TRBV28 and J is TRBJ1-5, with 8 positions matching TRBD1. After removal of 10 bases from V and 5 bases from J, the junction contained 13 bases not matched to a gene. The CDR3 is made up of 15 amino acids. Germline-derived CDR1 and CDR2 are MDHEN and SYDVKM.

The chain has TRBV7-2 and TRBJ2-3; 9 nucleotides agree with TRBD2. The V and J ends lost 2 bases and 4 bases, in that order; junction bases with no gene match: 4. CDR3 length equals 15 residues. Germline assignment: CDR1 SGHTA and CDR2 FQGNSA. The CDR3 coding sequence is TGTGCCAGCAGCTTATGGGTAGCGGGAGCAGATACGCAGTATTTT. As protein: CASSLWVAGADTQYF.

The CDR3 DNA reads as TGTGCCAGCAGCGTAGTCCCGACTAGCGGGAGTTTGTACTTC. Its protein is CASSVVPTSGSLYF. V gene TRBV9 combines with J gene TRBJ2-7; 12 bases fit TRBD2. Trimming removed 0 bases from V and 12 bases from J; junction bases left unmatched: 7. The V gene's germline CDR1 is SGDLS and CDR2 YYNGEE. This CDR3 is built from 14 residues.